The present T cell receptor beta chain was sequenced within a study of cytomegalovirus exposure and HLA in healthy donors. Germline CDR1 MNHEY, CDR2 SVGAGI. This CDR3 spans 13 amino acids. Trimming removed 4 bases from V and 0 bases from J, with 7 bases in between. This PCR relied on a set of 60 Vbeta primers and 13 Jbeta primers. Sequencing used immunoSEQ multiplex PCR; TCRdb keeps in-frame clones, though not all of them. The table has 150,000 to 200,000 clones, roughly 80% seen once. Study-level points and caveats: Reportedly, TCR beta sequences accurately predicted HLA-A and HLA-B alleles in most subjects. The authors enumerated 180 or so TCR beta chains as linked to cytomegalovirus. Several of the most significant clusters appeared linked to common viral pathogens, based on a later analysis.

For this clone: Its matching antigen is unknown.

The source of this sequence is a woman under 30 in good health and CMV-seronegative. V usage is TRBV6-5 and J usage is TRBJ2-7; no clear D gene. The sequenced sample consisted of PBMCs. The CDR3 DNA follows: TGTGCCAGCAGTTCCCCCGGCTCCTACGAGCAGTACTTC. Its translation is CASSSPGSYEQYF.